What follows are 10 T cell receptor beta chains derived from one specimen sequenced in a study of OX40 agonist ivuxolimab in advanced cancers. Data came from immunoSEQ multiplex PCR; TCRdb stores just in-frame clones and leaves some out. This repertoire shows around 25,000 clones, roughly 78% found once; its top ten account for more than 1.4%. The sequences come from CD4+ or CD8+ T cells sorted from blood, collected in a trial of the OX40 agonist ivuxolimab. Source of these receptors: an adult with an advanced solid tumor such as melanoma, head and neck, liver or kidney cancer.

The table lists this clone with a few counts. This rearrangement joins TRBV7-2 to TRBJ1-2; no reliable D call. Deletions cut 5 bases from V and 4 bases from J, with 14 bases between. The CDR3 extends over 14 amino acids. Germline V CDR1 and CDR2: SGHTA, FQGNSA. The CDR3, as DNA: TGTGCCAGCAGCCCTCGACTGGGGATCTATGGCTACACCTTC. The encoded protein is CASSPRLGIYGYTF.

The chain employs TRBV6-1 and TRBJ2-7; possibly TRBD1 for D (6 bases). Germline V gene lookup returns CDR1 MNHNS and CDR2 SASEGT. V lost 6 bases, J lost 4 bases, and 13 bases lay in between. This CDR3 comprises 13 residues. Here the CDR3 reads CASSIRDNYEQYF. The CDR3 coding sequence is TGTGCCAGCAGCATACGGGACAATTACGAGCAGTACTTC.

V gene TRBV28 combines with J gene TRBJ2-5; D gene ambiguous. V was shortened by 11 bases and J by 8 bases, with 18 bases between the two germline ends. The CDR3 extends over 12 amino acids. CDR1 and CDR2 (germline): MDHEN, SYDVKM. This CDR3 reads CASTRTGLTQYF. CDR3 sequence (DNA): TGTGCCTCCACCCGGACGGGTTTAACCCAGTACTTC.

V gene TRBV4-1 combines with J gene TRBJ1-2; D uncertain. Germline V gene sequence: CDR1 MGHRA, CDR2 YSYEKL. V gave up 1 base and J gave up 8 bases, with 14 bases separating them. This CDR3 has 14 amino acids. The CDR3 protein is CASSQVSAAAGYTF. Written as DNA, the CDR3 is TGCGCCAGCAGCCAAGTATCGGCGGCAGCCGGCTACACCTTC.

Note on this clone: Germline and junction disagree at one end, which may indicate a read error. The chain carries TRBV11-2 and TRBJ1-2; D is uncertain. The CDR3 totals 13 residues. Germline V lookup: CDR1 SGHAT, CDR2 FQNNGV. CDR3 sequence (DNA): TGTGCCAGCAGCTTAGATCAACAGATCTTGCTAAACTTC. Its protein is CASSLDQQILLNF.

The rearrangement uses TRBV5-4 and TRBJ1-4; TRBD1 aligns across 9 bases. The ends lost 6 bases at V and 8 bases at J; junction bases unmatched: 5. CDR3 length: 13 amino acids. CDR1 SGHNT and CDR2 YYREEE come from the germline V gene (reference sequence). As DNA, the CDR3 is TGTGCCAGCAACCGGGACAGGGAGGAAAAACTGTTTTTT. This gives the protein CASNRDREEKLFF. Looking up the rest from reference TRBV5-4 and TRBJ1-4 gives the full variable domain: ETGVTQSPTHLIKTRGQQVTLRCSSQSGHNTVSWYQQALGQGPQFIFQYYREEENGRGNFPPRFSGLQFPNYSSELNVNALELDDSALYLCASNRDREEKLFFGSGTQLSVL.

The rearrangement links TRBV11-2 to TRBJ2-7, with 7 positions matching TRBD2. V was pared by 8 bases and J by 4 bases, with 20 bases of the junction left unmatched. The germline CDR1 and CDR2 sequences are SGHAT and FQNNGV. This CDR3 has 17 amino acids. The CDR3 DNA reads as TGTGCCAGCTTACCGATAGGGACGCGGGGGAGGAAGTACGAGCAGTACTTC. This translates into CASLPIGTRGRKYEQYF.

The V gene is TRBV6-1, the J gene TRBJ2-5; maybe TRBD2 (6 bases). The V gene lost 7 bases and the J gene lost 0 bases, with 12 bases spanning the gap. Germline values: CDR1 MNHNS, CDR2 SASEGT. The CDR3 sequence is 14 residues long. CDR3 loop: CASITGGNQETQYF. The CDR3 DNA sequence: TGTGCCAGCATAACAGGAGGGAACCAAGAGACCCAGTACTTC.

The chain combines TRBV30 with TRBJ2-7, with D perhaps TRBD2 (6 bases). CDR3 length equals 11 residues. CDR1 is GTSNPN, CDR2 SVGIG, per germline (reference sequence). In nucleotides, the CDR3 is TGTGCCTGGAGTGATGGAGGGCGGGCTTTAGTC. Its protein is CAWSDGGRALV.

This clone was seen more than once but under ten times. The CDR3 reads CASSNPQGNTGELFF. The CDR3 nucleotides are TGTGCCAGCAGCAACCCACAGGGTAACACCGGGGAGCTGTTTTTT. This chain connects TRBV7-2 to TRBJ2-2; TRBD1 might be the D (6 bases). The CDR3 totals 15 residues. The V and J ends lost 5 bases and 2 bases respectively, with 12 bases between them. In germline, CDR1 is SGHTA, CDR2 FQGNSA.